The present T cell receptor (beta chain) was sequenced within a study of shared clonotypes between healthy human individuals. Study-wide context: Donors were two women and three men aged 18 to 49. Used for every donor were three CD4 naive, three CD4 memory, two CD8 naive and one CD8 memory plate.

Assay: immunoSEQ multiplex PCR; the TCRdb copy retains only in-frame clones and omits some. Among 2 million to 3 million clones listed, roughly 93% were seen once. This CDR3 has 14 amino acids. Per the germline V gene, CDR1 is SGHTA and CDR2 is FQGNSA. V gave up 3 bases and J gave up 3 bases, with 9 bases separating them. The clonotype originates from a man younger than 35 in good health. Some clones in this sample may be carry-over from other donors' samples. Sequenced: naive CD4+ T cells from PBMCs. Subset specified: CD45RA+ positively selected. The rearrangement uses TRBV7-2 and TRBJ1-5, with D hard to call. CDR3 DNA: TGTGCCAGCAGCTTCCGGGTCTCCAATCAGCCCCAGCATTTT. Amino acids: CASSFRVSNQPQHF.